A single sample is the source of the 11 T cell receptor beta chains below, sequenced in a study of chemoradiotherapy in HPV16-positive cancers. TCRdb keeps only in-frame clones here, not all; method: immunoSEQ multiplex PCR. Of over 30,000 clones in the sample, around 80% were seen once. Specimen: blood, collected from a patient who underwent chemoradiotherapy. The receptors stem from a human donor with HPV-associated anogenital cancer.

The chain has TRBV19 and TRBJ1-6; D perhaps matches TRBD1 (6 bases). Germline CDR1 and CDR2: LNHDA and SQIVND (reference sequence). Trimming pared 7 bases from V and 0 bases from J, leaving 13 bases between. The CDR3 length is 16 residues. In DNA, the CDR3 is TGTGCCAGTAAACGACAGGCGCGCTCCTATAATTCACCCCTCCACTTT. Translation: CASKRQARSYNSPLHF.

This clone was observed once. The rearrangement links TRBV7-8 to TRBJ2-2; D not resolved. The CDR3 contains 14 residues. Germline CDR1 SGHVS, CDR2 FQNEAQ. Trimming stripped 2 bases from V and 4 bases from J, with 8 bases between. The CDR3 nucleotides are TGTGCCAGCAGCTTATTCCCGGGCACCGGGGAGCTGTTTTTT. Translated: CASSLFPGTGELFF.

The CDR3 bases are TGTGCCAGCAGCCGGGACAGCTCCTACGAGCAGTACTTC. It specifies CASSRDSSYEQYF. The V and J genes are TRBV21-1 and TRBJ2-7; TRBD1 reflects the table's D call only, with no check against the DNA. TRBV21-1 is a pseudogene locus. The CDR3 is 13 residues long.

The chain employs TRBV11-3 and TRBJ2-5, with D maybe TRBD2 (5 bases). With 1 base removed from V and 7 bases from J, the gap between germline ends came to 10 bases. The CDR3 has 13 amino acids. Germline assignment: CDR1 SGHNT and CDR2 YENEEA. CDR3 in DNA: TGTGCCAGCAGCTTAGGAGAGGGAAGGACCCAGTACTTC. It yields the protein CASSLGEGRTQYF.

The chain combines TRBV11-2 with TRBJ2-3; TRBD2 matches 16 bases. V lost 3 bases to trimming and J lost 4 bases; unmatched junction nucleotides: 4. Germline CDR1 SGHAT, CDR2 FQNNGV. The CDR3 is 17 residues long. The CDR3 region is CASSFLGTSGGADTQYF. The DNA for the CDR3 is TGTGCCAGCAGCTTTCTTGGGACTAGCGGGGGGGCAGATACGCAGTATTTT. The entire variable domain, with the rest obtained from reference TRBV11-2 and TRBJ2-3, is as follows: EAGVAQSPRYKIIEKRQSVAFWCNPISGHATLYWYQQILGQGPKLLIQFQNNGVVDDSQLPKDRFSAERLKGVDSTLKIQPAKLEDSAVYLCASSFLGTSGGADTQYFGPGTRLTVL.

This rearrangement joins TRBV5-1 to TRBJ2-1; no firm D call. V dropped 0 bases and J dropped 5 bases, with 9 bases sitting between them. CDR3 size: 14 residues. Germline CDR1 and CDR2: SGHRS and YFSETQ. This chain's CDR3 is CASSLAGQNNEQFF. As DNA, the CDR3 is TGCGCCAGCAGCTTGGCCGGGCAGAACAATGAGCAGTTCTTC.

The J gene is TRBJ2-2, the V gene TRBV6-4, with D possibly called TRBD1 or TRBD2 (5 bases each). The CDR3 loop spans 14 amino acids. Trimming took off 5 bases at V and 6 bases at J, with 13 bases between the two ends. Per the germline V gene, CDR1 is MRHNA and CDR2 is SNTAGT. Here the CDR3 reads CASSRDLPPGELFF. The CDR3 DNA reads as TGTGCCAGCAGTCGGGACCTTCCCCCCGGGGAGCTGTTTTTT.

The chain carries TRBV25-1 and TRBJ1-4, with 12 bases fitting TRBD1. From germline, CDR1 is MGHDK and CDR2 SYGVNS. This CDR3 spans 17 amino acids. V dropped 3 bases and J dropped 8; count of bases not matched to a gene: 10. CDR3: CASSDEVGGTGGEKLFF. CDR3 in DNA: TGTGCCAGCAGTGATGAAGTGGGCGGGACAGGGGGCGAAAAACTGTTTTTT.

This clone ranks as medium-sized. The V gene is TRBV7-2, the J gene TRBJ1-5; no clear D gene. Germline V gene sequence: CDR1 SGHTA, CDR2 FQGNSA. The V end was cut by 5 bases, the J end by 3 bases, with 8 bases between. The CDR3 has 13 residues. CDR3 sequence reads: CASSLIDNQPQHF. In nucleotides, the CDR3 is TGTGCCAGCAGCCTCATAGACAATCAGCCCCAGCATTTT. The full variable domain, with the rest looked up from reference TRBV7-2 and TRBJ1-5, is GAGVSQSPSNKVTEKGKDVELRCDPISGHTALYWYRQSLGQGLEFLIYFQGNSAPDKSGLPSDRFSAERTGGSVSTLTIQRTQQEDSAVYLCASSLIDNQPQHFGDGTRLSIL.

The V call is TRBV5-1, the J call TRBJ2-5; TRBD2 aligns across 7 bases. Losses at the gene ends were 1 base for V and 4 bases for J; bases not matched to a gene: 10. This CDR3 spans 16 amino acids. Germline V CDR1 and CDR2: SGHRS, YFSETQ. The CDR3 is CASSLLTSSGGETQYF. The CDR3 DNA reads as TGCGCCAGCAGCTTGTTGACTAGCTCGGGGGGAGAGACCCAGTACTTC.

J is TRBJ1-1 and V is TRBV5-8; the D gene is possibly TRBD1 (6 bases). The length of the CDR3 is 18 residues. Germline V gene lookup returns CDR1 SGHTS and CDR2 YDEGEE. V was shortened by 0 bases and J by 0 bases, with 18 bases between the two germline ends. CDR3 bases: TGTGCCAGCAGCTTGGGGGTCTTCCGGGACACAGTGAACACTGAAGCTTTCTTT. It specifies CASSLGVFRDTVNTEAFF.